The entry below gives a single T cell receptor beta chain sequence along with its context. The data are from a study of glioma-infiltrating T cells after dendritic cell vaccination. The overall study: Dendritic cell vaccination trial patients had either newly diagnosed or recurrent glioblastoma.

V gave up 3 bases and J gave up 6 bases; unmatched junction bases: 8. The CDR3 has 16 amino acids. Germline V gene data show CDR1 as SGHRS and CDR2 as YFSETQ. Noted time point: after dendritic cell vaccination, including at tumor progression/relapse. Sequenced by immunoSEQ multiplex PCR; TCRdb stores in-frame clones only, minus some. The sample shows some 110,000 clones, around 87% of them seen only once. The chain recombines TRBV5-1 with TRBJ2-3; TRBD1 matches 12 bases. The material was blood, obtained after dendritic cell vaccination. The clonotype originates from a human donor with glioblastoma. The CDR3 region is CASSWDGTGGSDTQYF. The CDR3 bases are TGCGCCAGCAGCTGGGACGGGACAGGGGGCAGCGATACGCAGTATTTT.